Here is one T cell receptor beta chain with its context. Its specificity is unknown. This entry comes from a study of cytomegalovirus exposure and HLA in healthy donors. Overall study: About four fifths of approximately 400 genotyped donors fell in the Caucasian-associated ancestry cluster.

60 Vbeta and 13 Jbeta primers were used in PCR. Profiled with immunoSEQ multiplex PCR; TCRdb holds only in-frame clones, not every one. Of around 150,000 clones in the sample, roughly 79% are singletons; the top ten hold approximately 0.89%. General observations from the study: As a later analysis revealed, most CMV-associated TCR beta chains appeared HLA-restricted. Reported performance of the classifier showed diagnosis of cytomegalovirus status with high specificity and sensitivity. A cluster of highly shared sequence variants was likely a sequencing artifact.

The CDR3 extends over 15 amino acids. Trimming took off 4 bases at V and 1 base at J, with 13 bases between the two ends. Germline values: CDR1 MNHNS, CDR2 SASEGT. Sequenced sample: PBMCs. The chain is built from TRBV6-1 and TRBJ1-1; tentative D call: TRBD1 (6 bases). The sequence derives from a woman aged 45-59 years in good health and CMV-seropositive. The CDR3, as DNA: TGTGCCAGCAGTGGTAACGGCAGGGGGAACACTGAAGCTTTCTTT. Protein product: CASSGNGRGNTEAFF.